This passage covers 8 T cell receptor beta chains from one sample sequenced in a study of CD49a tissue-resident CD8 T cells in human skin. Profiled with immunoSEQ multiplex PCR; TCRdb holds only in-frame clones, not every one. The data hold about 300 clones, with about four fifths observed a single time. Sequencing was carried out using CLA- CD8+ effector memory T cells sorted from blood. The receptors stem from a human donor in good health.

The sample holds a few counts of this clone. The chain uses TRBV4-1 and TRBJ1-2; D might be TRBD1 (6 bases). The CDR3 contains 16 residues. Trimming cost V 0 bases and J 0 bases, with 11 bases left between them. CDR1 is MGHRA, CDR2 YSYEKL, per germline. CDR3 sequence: CASSQDLRTANYGYTF. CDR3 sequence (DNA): TGCGCCAGCAGCCAAGATCTCCGGACAGCTAACTATGGCTACACCTTC.

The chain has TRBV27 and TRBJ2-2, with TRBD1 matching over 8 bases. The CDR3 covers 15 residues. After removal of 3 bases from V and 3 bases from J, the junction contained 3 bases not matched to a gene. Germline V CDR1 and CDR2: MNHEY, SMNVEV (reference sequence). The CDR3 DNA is TGTGCCAGCAGTTTTCGGACAGGGTACACCGGGGAGCTGTTTTTT. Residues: CASSFRTGYTGELFF.

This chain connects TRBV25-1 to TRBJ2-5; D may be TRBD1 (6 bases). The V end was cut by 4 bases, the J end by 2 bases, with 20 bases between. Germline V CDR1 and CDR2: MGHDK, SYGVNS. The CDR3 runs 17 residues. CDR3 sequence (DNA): TGTGCCAGCAGTGCGCCCCAGGGGCGGCTTTTACAAGAGACCCAGTACTTC. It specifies CASSAPQGRLLQETQYF.

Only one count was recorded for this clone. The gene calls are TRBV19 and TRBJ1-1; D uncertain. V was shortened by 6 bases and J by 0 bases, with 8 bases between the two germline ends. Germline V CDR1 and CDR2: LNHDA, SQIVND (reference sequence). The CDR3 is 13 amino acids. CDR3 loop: CASSPSVNTEAFF. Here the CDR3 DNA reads TGTGCCAGTAGCCCTTCTGTGAACACTGAAGCTTTCTTT.

The CDR3 nucleotides are TGTGCCAGCAGCGACGGGGGGTCTAGCACAGATACGCAGTATTTT. It codes for CASSDGGSSTDTQYF. V gene TRBV9 combines with J gene TRBJ2-3, with 7 positions matching TRBD2. V gave up 3 bases and J gave up 0 bases; unmatched junction bases: 4. The CDR3 has 15 residues. CDR1 SGDLS and CDR2 YYNGEE come from the germline V gene. The variable domain in full, with the rest retrieved from reference TRBV9 and TRBJ2-3, is DSGVTQTPKHLITATGQRVTLRCSPRSGDLSVYWYQQSLDQGLQFLIQYYNGEERAKGNILERFSAQQFPDLHSELNLSSLELGDSALYFCASSDGGSSTDTQYFGPGTRLTVL.

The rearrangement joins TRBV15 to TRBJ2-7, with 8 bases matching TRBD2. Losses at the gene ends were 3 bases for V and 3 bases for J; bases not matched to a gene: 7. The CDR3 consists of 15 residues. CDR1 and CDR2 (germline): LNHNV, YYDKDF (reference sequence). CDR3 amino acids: CATSSAIAGGYEQYF. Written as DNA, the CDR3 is TGTGCCACCAGCAGTGCTATCGCGGGAGGCTACGAGCAGTACTTC.

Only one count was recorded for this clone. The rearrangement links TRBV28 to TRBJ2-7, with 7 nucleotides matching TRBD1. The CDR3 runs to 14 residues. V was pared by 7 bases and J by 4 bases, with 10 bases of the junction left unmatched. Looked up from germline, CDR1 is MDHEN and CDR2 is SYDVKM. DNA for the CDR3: TGTGCCAGCATCGCACAGGGGCAGTGGTACGAGCAGTACTTC. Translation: CASIAQGQWYEQYF.

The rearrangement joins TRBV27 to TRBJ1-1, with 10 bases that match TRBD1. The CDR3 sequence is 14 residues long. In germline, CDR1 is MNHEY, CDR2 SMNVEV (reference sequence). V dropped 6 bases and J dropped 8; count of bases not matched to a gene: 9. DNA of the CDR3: TGTGCCAGCAGCCCCTGGACAGGGGGGTTGGAAGCTTTCTTT. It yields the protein CASSPWTGGLEAFF.